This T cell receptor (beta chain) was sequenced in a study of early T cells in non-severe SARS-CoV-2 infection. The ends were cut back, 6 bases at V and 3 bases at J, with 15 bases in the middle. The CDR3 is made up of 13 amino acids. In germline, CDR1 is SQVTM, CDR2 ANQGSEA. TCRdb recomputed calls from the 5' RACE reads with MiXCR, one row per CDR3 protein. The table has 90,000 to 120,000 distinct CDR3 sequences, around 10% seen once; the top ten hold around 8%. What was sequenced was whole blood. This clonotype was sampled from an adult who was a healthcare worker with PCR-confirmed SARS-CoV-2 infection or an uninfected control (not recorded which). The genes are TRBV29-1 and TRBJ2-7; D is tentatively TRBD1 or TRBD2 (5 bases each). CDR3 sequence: CSVVGRDLYEQYF. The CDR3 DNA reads TGCAGCGTAGTTGGCCGGGACCTCTACGAGCAGTACTTC.